A single sample gave rise to the 26 T cell receptor beta chains below, sequenced in a study of blood T cell repertoires in COVID-19. Sequencing used immunoSEQ multiplex PCR; TCRdb keeps in-frame clones, though not all of them. Of 250,000 to 400,000 clones listed, around 88% are singletons. The sample was peripheral blood. The receptors stem from a woman aged 25 to 45 with COVID-19, enrolled during active disease.

This chain joins TRBV18 and TRBJ1-4; D is uncertain. The V end lost 6 bases, the J end lost 8 bases, and 13 bases lay between the germline ends. This CDR3 region has 13 residues. The germline CDR1 and CDR2 sequences are KGHSH and LQKENI. CDR3 in DNA: TGTGCCAGCTCTCTGGAGATTGCGGAAAAACTGTTTTTT. It codes for CASSLEIAEKLFF.

The V gene is TRBV5-1, the J gene TRBJ2-7, with D possibly TRBD2 on 5 matching bases. This CDR3 comprises 13 residues. Trimming removed 2 bases at V and 6 bases at J, with 12 bases between. The V gene's germline CDR1 is SGHRS and CDR2 YFSETQ. In nucleotides, the CDR3 is TGCGCCAGCAGCTTCACGGGGAGCTCCGAGCAGTACTTC. Translating gives CASSFTGSSEQYF.

The chain has TRBV2 and TRBJ1-4; 9 bases match TRBD1. V shed 4 bases and J 8 bases; nucleotides not matched to a gene: 8. The CDR3 consists of 15 residues. In germline, CDR1 is SNHLY, CDR2 FYNNEI. In nucleotides, the CDR3 is TGTGCCAGCAGTGGCACACAGGGGGCTGGGGAAAAACTGTTTTTT. This encodes CASSGTQGAGEKLFF.

V is TRBV18 and J is TRBJ1-4, with a possible D match to TRBD1 (5 bases). The CDR3 consists of 14 residues. Between the trimmed V and J ends, which lost 6 bases and 8 bases, there was a span of 16 bases. Germline lookup yields CDR1 KGHSH and CDR2 LQKENI. The CDR3 loop reads CASSPREAQEKLFF. The CDR3 region has the DNA TGTGCCAGCTCTCCCAGGGAGGCCCAGGAAAAACTGTTTTTT.

This rearrangement joins TRBV11-2 to TRBJ2-2; 9 positions agree with TRBD1. Unmatched junction bases numbered 6, after V lost 5 bases and J lost 5 bases. CDR1 SGHAT and CDR2 FQNNGV come from the germline V gene. The CDR3 is 15 amino acids. For the CDR3, the DNA is TGTGCCAGCAGCCACAACAGGGGGCAAACCGGGGAGCTGTTTTTT. Encoded protein: CASSHNRGQTGELFF.

The chain carries TRBV6-5 and TRBJ2-1; 7 bases align to TRBD2. V trimming: 6 bases; J trimming: 6 bases; junction bases outside the gene matches: 5. CDR1 is MNHEY, CDR2 SVGAGI, per germline. This CDR3 comprises 13 residues. In DNA form, the CDR3 reads TGTGCCAGCAGGGGGGGGGTTATCAATGAGCAGTTCTTC. This gives the protein CASRGGVINEQFF.

The chain joins TRBV2 to TRBJ2-3; D remains unclear. V lost 7 bases to trimming and J lost 6 bases, with 8 bases between them. CDR1 and CDR2 (germline): SNHLY, FYNNEI. The CDR3 covers 11 residues. In DNA form, the CDR3 reads TGTGCCAGCACCGTGAGGGATACGCAGTATTTT. Translated, it gives CASTVRDTQYF. The whole variable domain, remainder taken from reference TRBV2 and TRBJ2-3, is EPEVTQTPSHQVTQMGQEVILRCVPISNHLYFYWYRQILGQKVEFLVSFYNNEISEKSEIFDDQFSVERPDGSNFTLKIRSTKLEDSAMYFCASTVRDTQYFGPGTRLTVL.

The V gene is TRBV2, the J gene TRBJ1-3; no reliable D call. CDR3 length equals 13 residues. Germline CDR1 SNHLY, CDR2 FYNNEI. V was shortened by 8 bases and J by 5 bases, with 13 bases between the two germline ends. This chain's CDR3 is CASGPGFRNTIYF. CDR3 bases: TGTGCCAGCGGCCCTGGTTTTCGAAACACCATATATTTT.

The chain has TRBV27 and TRBJ2-1, with 12 nucleotides matching TRBD2. V lost 7 bases and J lost 6; bases outside the gene matches: 10. The CDR3 consists of 16 residues. The germline V gene encodes CDR1 MNHEY and CDR2 SMNVEV (reference sequence). The CDR3 DNA is TGTGCCAGCACCTTAGTACTAGCGGGGGGACCCAATGAGCAGTTCTTC. The encoded protein is CASTLVLAGGPNEQFF.

This chain links TRBV11-2 with TRBJ2-5; 8 bases match TRBD2. The J segment lost 7 bases and the V segment lost 0 bases, leaving 10 bases of the junction unmatched. CDR3 length: 16 amino acids. The germline gives CDR1 SGHAT, CDR2 FQNNGV. CDR3 nucleotides: TGTGCCAGCAGCTTAGAAATATTAGCGGGGCGGGGGACCCAGTACTTC. It codes for CASSLEILAGRGTQYF.

This sequence joins TRBV10-3 and TRBJ2-7; TRBD1 might be the D (6 bases). The CDR3 totals 16 residues. Trimming removed 2 bases from V and 1 base from J, with 15 bases in between. The germline V gene encodes CDR1 ENHRY and CDR2 SYGVKD. The chain's CDR3 is CAISEAPGDPSYEQYF. The CDR3 DNA is TGTGCCATCAGTGAGGCCCCAGGGGATCCTTCCTACGAGCAGTACTTC.

The chain is built from TRBV11-2 and TRBJ2-5; 9 bases are a match to TRBD2. From germline, CDR1 is SGHAT and CDR2 FQNNGV. The CDR3 covers 16 residues. V was pared by 1 base and J by 1 base, with 4 bases of the junction left unmatched. This CDR3 reads CASSLGFSGGQETQYF. CDR3 nucleotide sequence: TGTGCCAGCAGCTTAGGTTTTAGCGGGGGCCAAGAGACCCAGTACTTC.

This clone was recorded only once. The chain has TRBV18 and TRBJ2-7, with D possibly matching TRBD1 (5 bases). CDR1 and CDR2 (germline): KGHSH, LQKENI. V was cut by 0 bases and J by 7 bases, with 13 bases left in between. The CDR3 is 14 amino acids. The CDR3 sequence is CASSPPTVLSEQYF. The CDR3 region has the DNA TGTGCCAGCTCACCACCGACAGTCCTAAGTGAGCAGTACTTC.

CDR3 bases: TGTGCCAGCAGCTCGGGACAGGGTAGCATTCAGTACTTC. As protein: CASSSGQGSIQYF. The J gene is TRBJ2-4, the V gene TRBV5-4, with TRBD1 matching over 9 bases. Germline V gene data show CDR1 as SGHNT and CDR2 as YYREEE (reference sequence). The ends lost 3 bases at V and 9 bases at J; junction bases unmatched: 4. This CDR3 spans 13 amino acids.

The chain carries TRBV19 and TRBJ1-5; 7 positions agree with TRBD1. From germline, CDR1 is LNHDA and CDR2 SQIVND (reference sequence). This CDR3 spans 15 amino acids. V lost 3 bases, J lost 4 bases, and 6 bases stayed unmatched. This chain's CDR3 is CASSMRQGWNQPQHF. CDR3 DNA: TGTGCCAGTAGTATGAGACAGGGATGGAATCAGCCCCAGCATTTT.

The chain links TRBV10-3 to TRBJ2-7; D is possibly TRBD2 (6 bases). V lost 10 bases, J lost 2 bases, and 15 bases lay in between. Germline V lookup: CDR1 ENHRY, CDR2 SYGVKD. This CDR3 has 13 residues. The CDR3, as DNA: TGTGCCACCGGGACTCCTCTAACCTACGAGCAGTACTTC. As protein: CATGTPLTYEQYF.

This clone appeared once. V gene TRBV9 combines with J gene TRBJ1-1; possibly TRBD1 for D (5 bases). CDR3 length equals 15 residues. V was pared by 3 bases and J by 4 bases, with 16 bases between. CDR1 is SGDLS, CDR2 YYNGEE, per germline. This chain's CDR3 is CASSAFLGGSTEAFF. In DNA form, the CDR3 reads TGTGCCAGCAGCGCGTTCTTGGGGGGGAGCACTGAAGCTTTCTTT.

The J gene is TRBJ2-2, the V gene TRBV4-2; maybe TRBD2 (6 bases). CDR1 is LGHNA, CDR2 YNFKEQ, per germline. The germline V and J ends were trimmed by 3 bases and 1 base, with 12 bases remaining between them. This CDR3 is built from 16 residues. The CDR3 loop is CASSHPGLWNTGELFF. In DNA, the CDR3 is TGTGCCAGCAGCCACCCGGGACTTTGGAACACCGGGGAGCTGTTTTTT.

This chain joins TRBV9 and TRBJ1-1; possible D gene TRBD1, 6 bases. CDR1 and CDR2 from the germline V gene are SGDLS and YYNGEE. The V end lost 0 bases, the J end lost 11 bases, and 11 bases lay between the germline ends. This CDR3 has 12 amino acids. CDR3 protein: CASSVVGGAAFF. The CDR3 DNA sequence: TGTGCCAGCAGCGTAGTAGGGGGGGCCGCTTTCTTT.

The chain carries TRBV12-3 or TRBV12-4 and TRBJ1-1; no clear D. V was cut by 5 bases and J by 5 bases, with 12 bases left in between. The CDR3 loop spans 13 amino acids. CDR3 region: CASSPEIGTEAFF. The CDR3 coding sequence is TGTGCCAGCAGTCCTGAGATCGGTACTGAAGCTTTCTTT.

The chain employs TRBV28 and TRBJ1-5; D unclear. Germline-derived CDR1 and CDR2 are MDHEN and SYDVKM. This CDR3 region has 15 residues. V lost 2 bases, J lost 0 bases, and 8 bases lay in between. The CDR3 DNA reads as TGTGCCAGCAGTTTAAGAGCTTATAGCAATCAGCCCCAGCATTTT. Its protein product is CASSLRAYSNQPQHF.

This chain connects TRBV5-1 to TRBJ1-1; 7 nucleotides match TRBD1. The CDR3 has 12 residues. Germline values: CDR1 SGHRS, CDR2 YFSETQ. J gave up 10 bases and V 3 bases, and 6 bases lay outside the gene matches. DNA of the CDR3: TGCGCCAGCAGCTCGGGACAGCGGTTAGCTTTCTTT. Translating gives CASSSGQRLAFF. Drawing the rest from reference TRBV5-1 and TRBJ1-1, the complete variable domain is KAGVTQTPRYLIKTRGQQVTLSCSPISGHRSVSWYQQTPGQGLQFLFEYFSETQRNKGNFPGRFSGRQFSNSRSEMNVSTLELGDSALYLCASSSGQRLAFFGQGTRLTVV.

This clone has a single count. The V call is TRBV7-2, the J call TRBJ2-7; D perhaps matches TRBD1 (6 bases). Trimming removed 3 bases from V and 3 bases from J, with 9 bases in between. Germline loops: CDR1 SGHTA, CDR2 FQGNSA. The CDR3 has 13 amino acids. The chain's CDR3 is CASSLGRGYEQYF. The CDR3 bases are TGTGCCAGCAGCTTGGGCAGGGGCTACGAGCAGTACTTC.

The CDR3 loop reads CASSERSGSNQPQHF. As DNA, the CDR3 is TGTGCCAGCAGTGAGAGGTCGGGGAGCAATCAGCCCCAGCATTTT. The chain carries TRBV2 and TRBJ1-5; no firm D call. Germline CDR1 is SNHLY and CDR2 is FYNNEI. V was pared by 3 bases and J by 1 base, with 10 bases between. The CDR3 spans 15 residues.

This clone was counted a single time. Here the CDR3 reads CASRSGGGETQYF. CDR3 DNA sequence: TGTGCCAGCAGGTCGGGGGGCGGGGAGACCCAGTACTTC. The rearrangement joins TRBV2 to TRBJ2-5, with a weak D call TRBD2 (7 bases). The CDR3 has 13 amino acids. Trimming took 6 bases from V and 5 from J, leaving 13 bases between them. In germline, CDR1 is SNHLY, CDR2 FYNNEI.

The chain has TRBV2 and TRBJ1-4; unclear D gene. The CDR3 extends over 14 amino acids. The germline V gene has CDR1 SNHLY and CDR2 FYNNEI. V lost 7 bases, J lost 0 bases, and 9 bases lay in between. The CDR3 DNA is TGTGCCAGCACCGGGGTTTCAACTAATGAAAAACTGTTTTTT. Its protein is CASTGVSTNEKLFF.